The 14 T cell receptor beta chains below come from one sample, sequenced in a study of a mutant IDH1 vaccine in newly diagnosed glioma. Repertoires were generated with immunoSEQ multiplex PCR, while TCRdb's copy carries only in-frame clones and drops some. In the table there are about 32,000 clones, roughly 80% of which are singletons. Time point denoted: week 35, safety follow-up. Topical imiquimod was applied with each vaccine dose, which held 300 ug of mutant IDH1 20-mer peptide. These receptors lack a known antigen. This specimen consisted of PBMCs, obtained from a glioma patient whose treatment included an IDH1 peptide vaccine. These receptors were collected from a woman aged 18-30 years with glioma.

This chain links TRBV7-2 with TRBJ2-1; D is ambiguous. The germline CDR1 and CDR2 sequences are SGHTA and FQGNSA. V dropped 7 bases and J dropped 0 bases, with 10 bases sitting between them. The CDR3 extends over 14 amino acids. Here the CDR3 DNA reads TGTGCCAGCACCCGGTCGGGCTCCTACAATGAGCAGTTCTTC. This translates into CASTRSGSYNEQFF.

As regards this clone: This specimen includes other DNA sequences encoding the same CDR3. The rearrangement joins TRBV19 to TRBJ1-5, with 9 bases lining up with TRBD1. Germline V gene lookup returns CDR1 LNHDA and CDR2 SQIVND (reference sequence). The ends lost 5 bases at V and 5 bases at J; junction bases unmatched: 4. The CDR3 has 14 residues. CDR3 DNA: TGTGCCAGTAGTGAACAGGGGGCGGATCAGCCCCAGCATTTT. It translates to CASSEQGADQPQHF.

The chain has TRBV18 and TRBJ1-5; D gene unclear. Looked up from germline, CDR1 is KGHSH and CDR2 is LQKENI. V was trimmed by 2 bases and J by 0 bases, leaving 11 bases between them. The CDR3 runs to 16 residues. CDR3 sequence (DNA): TGTGCCAGCTCACCAGTACCCACAGATAGCAATCAGCCCCAGCATTTT. Amino acid sequence: CASSPVPTDSNQPQHF.

V gene TRBV11-2 combines with J gene TRBJ2-3, with 8 bases lining up with TRBD2. Trimming at V came to 6 bases and at J to 4 bases, leaving 18 bases not matched to a gene. The CDR3 runs to 18 residues. The germline gives CDR1 SGHAT, CDR2 FQNNGV. Here the CDR3 reads CASSQLPDGRGVADTQYF. Here the CDR3 DNA reads TGTGCCAGCAGTCAATTGCCAGATGGGCGGGGGGTCGCAGATACGCAGTATTTT.

This chain connects TRBV5-8 to TRBJ2-5, with 9 bases aligning to TRBD1. The germline V gene encodes CDR1 SGHTS and CDR2 YDEGEE. This CDR3 contains 15 residues. V lost 5 bases, J lost 1 base, and 6 bases stayed unmatched. CDR3 in DNA: TGTGCCAGCAGGCCTGGACAGGGGTTCCAAGAGACCCAGTACTTC. Translated, it gives CASRPGQGFQETQYF.

This chain connects TRBV9 to TRBJ2-2, with 8 bases matching TRBD2. Trimming took 3 bases from V and 2 from J; bases not matched to a gene: 6. CDR3 length equals 16 residues. Germline assignment: CDR1 SGDLS and CDR2 YYNGEE. This CDR3 reads CASSAPAGGNTGELFF. The CDR3 DNA reads TGTGCCAGCAGCGCCCCTGCGGGGGGAAACACCGGGGAGCTGTTTTTT.

V usage is TRBV5-6 and J usage is TRBJ2-7; TRBD2 is a possible D gene (5 bases). This CDR3 region has 13 residues. V gave up 4 bases and J gave up 4 bases, with 12 bases separating them. CDR1 is SGHDT, CDR2 YYEEEE, per germline. CDR3 sequence reads: CASSPLGPYEQYF. CDR3 DNA: TGTGCCAGCAGCCCACTAGGCCCATACGAGCAGTACTTC.

V usage is TRBV6-5 and J usage is TRBJ2-3, with 8 bases that match TRBD1. V lost 2 bases to trimming and J lost 6 bases; unmatched junction nucleotides: 4. This CDR3 has 14 residues. Germline lookup yields CDR1 MNHEY and CDR2 SVGAGI. The CDR3: CASSYGTGGDTQYF. DNA for the CDR3: TGTGCCAGCAGTTACGGGACAGGAGGGGATACGCAGTATTTT.

The genes are TRBV5-1 and TRBJ2-5, with D unclear. Trimming shortened V by 4 bases and J by 3 bases, and 13 bases separated the two germline ends. This CDR3 is 14 amino acids long. Germline CDR1 is SGHRS and CDR2 is YFSETQ. Here the CDR3 reads CASSNTAGEETQYF. The CDR3 DNA reads TGCGCCAGCAGCAACACTGCTGGGGAAGAGACCCAGTACTTC.

The CDR3 region is CASSDTQGGSTRTFF. CDR3 DNA sequence: TGTGCCAGCAGCGACACGCAGGGGGGTTCGACCCGGACTTTCTTT. V and J are TRBV11-3 and TRBJ1-1, with 7 bases that match TRBD1. Germline CDR1 SGHNT, CDR2 YENEEA. The ends lost 5 bases at V and 12 bases at J; junction bases unmatched: 18. The CDR3 loop spans 15 amino acids.

The chain couples TRBV19 to TRBJ1-2; D not certain. V shed 7 bases and J shed 7 bases, with 13 bases lying between them. In germline, CDR1 is LNHDA, CDR2 SQIVND (reference sequence). CDR3 size: 12 residues. The CDR3 sequence is CASIGPRFGYTF. The CDR3 DNA is TGTGCCAGTATTGGCCCAAGATTTGGCTACACCTTC. Variable domain in full (rest from reference TRBV19 and TRBJ1-2): DGGITQSPKYLFRKEGQNVTLSCEQNLNHDAMYWYRQDPGQGLRLIYYSQIVNDFQKGDIAEGYSVSREKKESFPLTVTSAQKNPTAFYLCASIGPRFGYTFGSGTRLTVV.

The chain couples TRBV7-3 to TRBJ2-1; TRBD1 matches at 11 bases. The length of the CDR3 is 15 residues. With 4 bases clipped from V and 9 bases from J, the junction kept 8 bases outside the gene matches. Germline lookup yields CDR1 SGHTA and CDR2 FQGTGA. Here the CDR3 reads CASSSLGTGGGEQFF. The CDR3, as DNA: TGTGCCAGCAGCTCCCTTGGGACAGGGGGGGGTGAGCAGTTCTTC.

This clone showed up just a few times. J is TRBJ1-1 and V is TRBV6-6, with D uncertain. Germline V gene data show CDR1 as MNHNY and CDR2 as SVGAGI (reference sequence). The V end was cut by 6 bases, the J end by 4 bases, with 12 bases between. CDR3 size: 13 residues. In DNA, the CDR3 is TGTGCCAGCAGGCCCCCGGATGGCACTGAAGCTTTCTTT. Translation gives CASRPPDGTEAFF.

The table lists this clone with a few counts. The chain combines TRBV2 with TRBJ1-2; D is possibly TRBD1 (5 bases). This CDR3 is built from 14 residues. The V end lost 8 bases, the J end lost 1 base, and 14 bases lay between the germline ends. CDR1 and CDR2 (germline): SNHLY, FYNNEI. CDR3 sequence reads: CASGAGPINYGYTF. CDR3 in DNA: TGTGCCAGCGGGGCAGGGCCAATTAACTATGGCTACACCTTC.